The 30 T cell receptor beta chains presented below share a single source sample, sequenced in a study of blood T cell repertoires in COVID-19. Measured with immunoSEQ multiplex PCR; TCRdb has only the in-frame clones, and not every one. Of more than 65,000 clones in the sample, roughly 76% were seen once. The sample taken for sequencing was peripheral blood. These receptors originate from a woman aged 80 or over with active or convalescent COVID-19.

Only a few counts were recorded for this clone. The gene calls are TRBV18 and TRBJ2-1; D gene uncertain. The germline V gene has CDR1 KGHSH and CDR2 LQKENI. This CDR3 has 15 amino acids. Between the trimmed V and J ends, which lost 3 bases and 7 bases, there was a span of 16 bases. CDR3 protein: CASSPVTTRSNEQFF. Written as DNA, the CDR3 is TGTGCCAGCTCACCCGTAACTACAAGGAGTAATGAGCAGTTCTTC.

The rearrangement links TRBV10-3 to TRBJ1-1, with TRBD1 matching 7 bases. V dropped 3 bases and J dropped 1; count of bases not matched to a gene: 11. The CDR3 consists of 17 residues. The germline V gene encodes CDR1 ENHRY and CDR2 SYGVKD. The CDR3 region is CAISDRQGPGGNTEAFF. The CDR3 DNA reads as TGTGCCATCAGTGATCGACAGGGCCCAGGTGGGAACACTGAAGCTTTCTTT.

CDR3 DNA sequence: TGTGCCAGCAGCGCCGGGGAGACAGGGGGCAATAAAGAGACCCAGTACTTC. Protein sequence: CASSAGETGGNKETQYF. The V and J genes are TRBV9 and TRBJ2-5, with 10 bases aligning to TRBD1. With 3 bases clipped from V and 3 bases from J, the junction kept 11 bases outside the gene matches. Germline values: CDR1 SGDLS, CDR2 YYNGEE. The length of the CDR3 is 17 residues. Variable domain in full (rest from reference TRBV9 and TRBJ2-5): DSGVTQTPKHLITATGQRVTLRCSPRSGDLSVYWYQQSLDQGLQFLIQYYNGEERAKGNILERFSAQQFPDLHSELNLSSLELGDSALYFCASSAGETGGNKETQYFGPGTRLLVL.

The chain uses TRBV28 and TRBJ1-6; D is unresolved. The germline CDR1 and CDR2 sequences are MDHEN and SYDVKM. The ends were cut back, 7 bases at V and 14 bases at J, with 12 bases in the middle. This CDR3 is built from 11 residues. The CDR3 region has the DNA TGTGCCAGCACCCGGACTCGGTCCCTCCACTTT. Its protein product is CASTRTRSLHF.

In regard to this clone: Other DNA sequences in this specimen translate into the identical CDR3. The chain recombines TRBV5-4 with TRBJ2-7; D may be TRBD1 (6 bases). The CDR3 is made up of 13 amino acids. Germline CDR1 is SGHNT and CDR2 is YYREEE (reference sequence). V gave up 0 bases and J gave up 2 bases, with 6 bases separating them. CDR3 region: CASSLDRAYEQYF. The DNA of the CDR3 is TGTGCCAGCAGCTTGGACAGGGCCTACGAGCAGTACTTC.

The genes are TRBV20-1 and TRBJ2-1; 11 nucleotides line up with TRBD2. The germline V gene encodes CDR1 DFQATT and CDR2 SNEGSKA (reference sequence). This CDR3 has 15 amino acids. V lost 3 bases, J lost 3 bases, and 4 bases stayed unmatched. Here the CDR3 DNA reads TGCAGTGCTAGTCCGACTAGCGGGGTCTACAATGAGCAGTTCTTC. This translates into CSASPTSGVYNEQFF.

V gene TRBV28 combines with J gene TRBJ2-5, with TRBD2 matching 8 bases. CDR3 length equals 16 residues. Germline V gene sequence: CDR1 MDHEN, CDR2 SYDVKM. After removal of 7 bases from V and 1 base from J, the junction contained 11 bases not matched to a gene. Here the CDR3 reads CASMSHSGGPQETQYF. CDR3 in DNA: TGTGCCAGCATGTCTCACAGCGGGGGACCCCAAGAGACCCAGTACTTC.

This chain uses TRBV2 with TRBJ1-1, with 8 bases lining up with TRBD1. Germline V gene sequence: CDR1 SNHLY, CDR2 FYNNEI. The CDR3 contains 14 residues. The V gene end was trimmed by 7 bases and the J gene end by 0 bases; junction bases not matched to a gene: 4. The CDR3 DNA reads TGTGCCAGCAACCAGGGACAGGTGAACACTGAAGCTTTCTTT. This codes for CASNQGQVNTEAFF. The full variable domain, its missing parts supplied by reference TRBV2 and TRBJ1-1, is EPEVTQTPSHQVTQMGQEVILRCVPISNHLYFYWYRQILGQKVEFLVSFYNNEISEKSEIFDDQFSVERPDGSNFTLKIRSTKLEDSAMYFCASNQGQVNTEAFFGQGTRLTVV.

The chain employs TRBV7-2 and TRBJ1-2; 12 bases are shared with TRBD1. The CDR3 is made up of 15 amino acids. The germline gives CDR1 SGHTA, CDR2 FQGNSA. Trimming cost V 6 bases and J 5 bases; bases outside gene matches: 7. The CDR3 protein is CASSVPGQGAYGYTF. In DNA, the CDR3 is TGTGCCAGCAGTGTCCCGGGACAGGGGGCGTATGGCTACACCTTC.

The rearrangement joins TRBV5-1 to TRBJ2-5; 7 nucleotides match TRBD2. The V and J ends lost 2 bases and 5 bases, in that order; junction bases with no gene match: 0. This CDR3 contains 12 residues. CDR1 SGHRS and CDR2 YFSETQ come from the germline V gene. CDR3 in amino acids: CASSFSGETQYF. The CDR3 DNA follows: TGCGCCAGCAGCTTTAGCGGGGAGACCCAGTACTTC.

DNA for the CDR3: TGCGCCAGCAGCCAAGAGGGACTAGCGTACTCTACCTACGAGCAGTACTTC. Encoded protein: CASSQEGLAYSTYEQYF. The V gene is TRBV4-1, the J gene TRBJ2-7; 10 bases map to TRBD2. With V trimmed by 0 bases and J by 2 bases, 7 bases remained unmatched. The V gene's germline CDR1 is MGHRA and CDR2 YSYEKL. CDR3 length equals 17 residues.

The chain has TRBV29-1 and TRBJ2-5; D is unclear. This CDR3 is 12 amino acids long. The V end was cut by 7 bases, the J end by 0 bases, with 9 bases between. CDR1 SQVTM and CDR2 ANQGSEA come from the germline V gene. CDR3 residues: CSALEYQETQYF. In DNA form, the CDR3 reads TGCAGCGCCCTAGAGTACCAAGAGACCCAGTACTTC.

The rearrangement uses TRBV28 and TRBJ2-3, with TRBD2 matching over 9 bases. Germline V gives CDR1 MDHEN, CDR2 SYDVKM. V shed 6 bases, J shed 2 bases, and the junction held 9 bases outside the gene matches. The CDR3 loop spans 16 amino acids. CDR3 bases: TGTGCCAGCAGGGTTGGACTAGCGATTTCCACAGATACGCAGTATTTT. Protein product: CASRVGLAISTDTQYF.

There are a few counts of this clone. The chain has TRBV6-5 and TRBJ2-2; no definite D call. Between the trimmed V and J ends, which lost 2 bases and 1 base, there was a span of 2 bases. Germline V gene data show CDR1 as MNHEY and CDR2 as SVGAGI. This CDR3 spans 13 amino acids. The CDR3 spells CASSYQNTGELFF. As DNA, the CDR3 is TGTGCCAGCAGTTACCAGAACACCGGGGAGCTGTTTTTT.

The V and J genes are TRBV29-1 and TRBJ2-5, with D tentatively TRBD2 (6 bases). V lost 3 bases, J lost 4 bases, and 9 bases lay in between. Per germline, CDR1 SQVTM and CDR2 ANQGSEA. CDR3 length: 12 amino acids. The CDR3 loop reads CSVDLAVETQYF. The CDR3 DNA follows: TGCAGCGTTGATTTAGCGGTAGAGACCCAGTACTTC.

The chain employs TRBV6-6 and TRBJ1-2; TRBD1 might be the D (5 bases). CDR3 length equals 12 residues. Germline lookup yields CDR1 MNHNY and CDR2 SVGAGI (reference sequence). V was clipped by 5 bases and J by 6 bases, with 10 bases between them. CDR3 protein: CASSPGNHGYTF. In DNA, the CDR3 is TGTGCCAGCAGTCCAGGGAACCATGGCTACACCTTC.

The rearrangement uses TRBV11-2 and TRBJ2-3, with 13 bases aligning to TRBD2. CDR1 is SGHAT and CDR2 is FQNNGV in the germline V gene. V trimming: 0 bases; J trimming: 7 bases; junction bases outside the gene matches: 7. This CDR3 contains 17 residues. CDR3 nucleotides: TGTGCCAGCAGCTTAGACACTAGCGGGGGGGCCTCGAATACGCAGTATTTT. Translating it yields CASSLDTSGGASNTQYF.

The chain is built from TRBV10-3 and TRBJ1-5; D remains unclear. CDR3 length equals 17 residues. Between the trimmed V and J ends, which lost 0 bases and 5 bases, there was a span of 17 bases. Germline assignment: CDR1 ENHRY and CDR2 SYGVKD. In nucleotides, the CDR3 is TGTGCCATCAGTGAGTCGATTCTACCGATGGGCGATCAGCCCCAGCATTTT. Amino acid sequence: CAISESILPMGDQPQHF.

The J gene is TRBJ1-2, the V gene TRBV5-1; 9 nucleotides match TRBD1. Germline V gene sequence: CDR1 SGHRS, CDR2 YFSETQ. Trimming removed 4 bases from V and 2 bases from J; junction bases left unmatched: 3. The CDR3 loop spans 14 amino acids. CDR3 sequence reads: CASSPGQGNYGYTF. Written as DNA, the CDR3 is TGCGCCAGCAGCCCGGGACAGGGCAACTATGGCTACACCTTC.

This clone was observed a handful of times. The rearrangement links TRBV5-1 to TRBJ1-2; the D is unclear. The CDR3 extends over 15 amino acids. Germline CDR1 reads SGHRS; CDR2 reads YFSETQ. The V end was cut by 0 bases, the J end by 3 bases, with 12 bases between. In nucleotides, the CDR3 is TGCGCCAGCAGCTTGGCATCCAGGTCTTACTATGGCTACACCTTC. Its protein product is CASSLASRSYYGYTF.

The rearrangement uses TRBV5-1 and TRBJ2-3, with TRBD2 as a possible D gene (7 bases). This CDR3 spans 16 amino acids. Trimming shortened V by 4 bases and J by 2 bases, and 17 bases separated the two germline ends. Germline-derived CDR1 and CDR2 are SGHRS and YFSETQ. For the CDR3, the DNA is TGCGCCAGCAGCCGCCAAGGGGGGGTGCTCACAGATACGCAGTATTTT. Its translation: CASSRQGGVLTDTQYF.

The chain links TRBV7-2 to TRBJ1-2; D call uncertain. This CDR3 region has 13 residues. V was cut by 0 bases and J by 4 bases, with 6 bases left in between. Germline V CDR1 and CDR2: SGHTA, FQGNSA. CDR3: CASSLATSYGYTF. In nucleotides, the CDR3 is TGTGCCAGCAGCTTAGCTACCAGCTATGGCTACACCTTC. Supplemented by reference TRBV7-2 and TRBJ1-2, the full variable domain reads GAGVSQSPSNKVTEKGKDVELRCDPISGHTALYWYRQSLGQGLEFLIYFQGNSAPDKSGLPSDRFSAERTGGSVSTLTIQRTQQEDSAVYLCASSLATSYGYTFGSGTRLTVV.

The genes are TRBV30 and TRBJ2-7, with D perhaps TRBD1 (6 bases). Trimming took 4 bases from V and 3 from J, leaving 16 bases between them. CDR1 and CDR2 (germline): GTSNPN, SVGIG (reference sequence). This CDR3 is built from 14 residues. The CDR3 region is CAWMGHLPRYEQYF. CDR3 DNA: TGTGCCTGGATGGGACATCTCCCCCGCTACGAGCAGTACTTC.

This sequence joins TRBV3-1 (or the pseudogene TRBV3-2) and TRBJ1-2; D not resolved. The germline V gene has CDR1 LGHDT and CDR2 YNNKEL (reference sequence). Trimming removed 0 bases at V and 8 bases at J, with 7 bases between. The CDR3 contains 12 residues. DNA of the CDR3: TGTGCCAGCAGCCAAGAATTCTCCGGCTACACCTTC. Translation: CASSQEFSGYTF.

The chain recombines TRBV7-9 with TRBJ1-1; possibly TRBD1 for D (5 bases). The CDR3 spans 15 residues. Per germline, CDR1 SEHNR and CDR2 FQNEAQ (reference sequence). V gave up 4 bases and J gave up 2 bases, with 14 bases separating them. The CDR3 reads CASSSPEGVNTEAFF. The CDR3 nucleotides read TGTGCCAGCAGCTCCCCCGAAGGGGTAAACACTGAAGCTTTCTTT.

The chain employs TRBV28 and TRBJ2-1; D is ambiguous. With 5 bases removed from V and 5 bases from J, the gap between germline ends came to 10 bases. Germline-derived CDR1 and CDR2 are MDHEN and SYDVKM. The CDR3 runs 13 residues. The chain's CDR3 is CASSIQQDNEQFF. As DNA, the CDR3 is TGTGCCAGCAGTATACAGCAGGACAATGAGCAGTTCTTC.

The chain carries TRBV7-9 and TRBJ1-4; D gene ambiguous. Trimming pared 8 bases from V and 3 bases from J, leaving 13 bases between. The V gene's germline CDR1 is SEHNR and CDR2 FQNEAQ (reference sequence). This CDR3 comprises 14 residues. This CDR3 reads CASAGGGSNEKLFF. CDR3 bases: TGTGCCAGCGCGGGAGGAGGTTCTAATGAAAAACTGTTTTTT.

The V gene is TRBV5-4, the J gene TRBJ2-1, with D maybe TRBD2 (6 bases). This CDR3 comprises 13 residues. Germline CDR1 reads SGHNT; CDR2 reads YYREEE (reference sequence). The ends were cut back, 1 base at V and 7 bases at J, with 9 bases in the middle. The CDR3 region has the DNA TGTGCCAGCAGCTTGCCTGGGGGGAATGAGCAGTTCTTC. Protein sequence: CASSLPGGNEQFF.

CDR3 region: CASSRGPAEQYF. The CDR3 bases are TGTGCCAGCAGCCGAGGCCCCGCCGAGCAGTACTTC. This chain links TRBV12-3 or TRBV12-4 with TRBJ2-7; D is undetermined. There are 12 residues in the CDR3. V was cut by 6 bases and J by 6 bases, with 12 bases left in between.

V is TRBV19 and J is TRBJ1-5, with no clear D. The V gene lost 5 bases and the J gene lost 2 bases, with 13 bases spanning the gap. Germline V gives CDR1 LNHDA, CDR2 SQIVND (reference sequence). This CDR3 region has 15 residues. In DNA, the CDR3 is TGTGCCAGTAGTCAAGGAGGTTCGCGCAATCAGCCCCAGCATTTT. This codes for CASSQGGSRNQPQHF.